This T cell receptor (beta chain) was identified during a study of blood T cell repertoires in COVID-19. This clone appeared once. The junction departs from germline at one end; a sequencing error may be responsible. This CDR3 region has 14 residues. Germline V gives CDR1 MDHEN, CDR2 SYDVKM. Assay: immunoSEQ multiplex PCR; the TCRdb copy retains only in-frame clones and omits some. The repertoire includes some 300,000 clones, around 91% of them detected once, and 0.95% to 1.3% sits in the top ten. The V and J genes are TRBV28 and TRBJ1-2; 9 positions agree with TRBD1. Sequenced sample: peripheral blood. The sequence came from a woman aged 40 to 50 with COVID-19, enrolled during active disease. CDR3 protein: CASSLGQGLGGYTF. The CDR3 region has the DNA TGTGCCAGTAGTTTGGGACAGGGTCTAGGTGGCTACACCTTC.